Below are 27 T cell receptor beta chains sequenced from a single sample in a study of vaccination and CD4 T cells after COVID-19. Treatment denoted: approximately 11-day PBMC culture with coronavirus spike peptide pools or control peptides (ViraFEST assay). The Oncomine TCR Beta short-read assay was applied to DNA of cultured CD4+ T cells. In TCRdb, the PCR reads were re-called with MiXCR into one record per CDR3 protein. The repertoire holds fewer than 15,000 distinct CDR3 sequences, 58% seen once, with 15% to 20% in the top ten. Antigens for these TCRs are unknown. The starting material was cultured CD4+ T cells from blood, obtained after SARS-CoV-2 vaccination. The receptors derive from a human donor with COVID-19.

The chain joins TRBV19 to TRBJ2-7, with a weak D call TRBD2 (5 bases). Germline CDR1 is LNHDA and CDR2 is SQIVND (reference sequence). Between the trimmed V and J ends, which lost 0 bases and 3 bases, there was a span of 21 bases. The CDR3 has 18 amino acids. CDR3 residues: CASSIDHPLRGSSYEQYF. The CDR3 nucleotides read TGTGCCAGTAGTATAGATCACCCCCTTCGGGGTAGTAGCTACGAGCAGTACTTC.

V and J are TRBV6-1 and TRBJ1-6; no reliable D call. Germline CDR1 MNHNS, CDR2 SASEGT. The length of the CDR3 is 14 residues. V was clipped by 6 bases and J by 4 bases, with 10 bases between them. Written as DNA, the CDR3 is TGTGCCAGCAGCGAGGGCGTATATAATTCACCCCTCCACTTT. Encoded protein: CASSEGVYNSPLHF.

The chain links TRBV11-3 to TRBJ1-1, with D perhaps matching TRBD1 (5 bases). Germline CDR1 SGHNT, CDR2 YENEEA. Trimming cost V 4 bases and J 6 bases, with 18 bases left between them. CDR3 length equals 15 residues. CDR3 nucleotides: TGTGCCAGCAGCTCCCGTAGGCTCGGGGCGTCTGAAGCTTTCTTT. It specifies CASSSRRLGASEAFF.

The chain joins TRBV19 to TRBJ1-1, with no clear D. With 5 bases removed from V and 1 base from J, the gap between germline ends came to 11 bases. This CDR3 contains 14 residues. CDR1 and CDR2 from the germline V gene are LNHDA and SQIVND (reference sequence). CDR3 bases: TGTGCCAGTAGTGTATCGGACGGGAACACTGAAGCTTTCTTT. Residues: CASSVSDGNTEAFF.

V gene TRBV10-1 combines with J gene TRBJ2-3; D is unresolved. V was clipped by 3 bases and J by 4 bases, with 11 bases between them. CDR3 length equals 14 residues. Germline lookup yields CDR1 WNHNN and CDR2 SYGVQD (reference sequence). The CDR3 bases are TGCGCCAGCAGTGATACCGCAGGCTCAGATACGCAGTATTTT. The encoded protein is CASSDTAGSDTQYF.

The gene calls are TRBV6-4 and TRBJ2-3; D is uncertain. Trimming cost V 0 bases and J 3 bases, with 10 bases left between them. This CDR3 region has 15 residues. From germline, CDR1 is MRHNA and CDR2 SNTAGT. The CDR3 sequence is CASSDSIGDTDTQYF. The CDR3 DNA follows: TGTGCCAGCAGTGACTCGATCGGAGATACAGATACGCAGTATTTT.

The CDR3, as DNA: TGCGCCAGCAGAGGGGGGTGGATAGCTTTCTTT. Residues: CASRGGWIAFF. The chain has TRBV5-1 and TRBJ1-1, with D perhaps matching TRBD1 (6 bases). This CDR3 contains 11 residues. Germline V lookup: CDR1 SGHRS, CDR2 YFSETQ. Trimming pared 5 bases from V and 10 bases from J, leaving 12 bases between.

The J gene is TRBJ1-5, the V gene TRBV2; D gene unclear. Germline V gene lookup returns CDR1 SNHLY and CDR2 FYNNEI. The CDR3 is made up of 13 amino acids. V lost 7 bases, J lost 3 bases, and 10 bases lay in between. For the CDR3, the DNA is TGTGCCAGCAATAGGAATCCCAATCAGCCCCAGCATTTT. Translation: CASNRNPNQPQHF. The variable domain in full, with the rest retrieved from reference TRBV2 and TRBJ1-5, is EPEVTQTPSHQVTQMGQEVILRCVPISNHLYFYWYRQILGQKVEFLVSFYNNEISEKSEIFDDQFSVERPDGSNFTLKIRSTKLEDSAMYFCASNRNPNQPQHFGDGTRLSIL.

Only one count was recorded for this clonotype. J is TRBJ1-6 and V is TRBV28; no reliable D call. V was shortened by 0 bases and J by 5 bases, with 5 bases between the two germline ends. The CDR3 contains 14 residues. Germline CDR1 is MDHEN and CDR2 is SYDVKM. The CDR3 DNA sequence: TGTGCCAGCAGTTTATGGACAAATAATTCACCCCTCCACTTT. Translated, it gives CASSLWTNNSPLHF.

V usage is TRBV19 and J usage is TRBJ1-2, with D perhaps matching TRBD1 (5 bases). The ends were cut back, 4 bases at V and 0 bases at J, with 15 bases in the middle. The germline gives CDR1 LNHDA, CDR2 SQIVND (reference sequence). The CDR3 consists of 16 residues. The CDR3 loop reads CASSRSWDGANYGYTF. The CDR3 nucleotides are TGTGCCAGTAGTAGGTCCTGGGACGGCGCTAACTATGGCTACACCTTC.

This chain uses TRBV9 with TRBJ2-3; no reliable D call. The CDR3 is made up of 13 amino acids. Germline CDR1 is SGDLS and CDR2 is YYNGEE. Trimming left V 0 bases short and J 3 bases short, with 5 bases between. The chain's CDR3 is CASSVDGTDTQYF. CDR3 sequence (DNA): TGTGCCAGCAGCGTAGATGGTACAGATACGCAGTATTTT.

This chain uses TRBV7-2 with TRBJ1-1; D is uncertain. The CDR3 is 13 residues long. Trimming removed 3 bases from V and 2 bases from J, with 7 bases in between. Germline CDR1 is SGHTA and CDR2 is FQGNSA. As DNA, the CDR3 is TGTGCCAGCAGCTTTGGTATTAACACTGAAGCTTTCTTT. It translates to CASSFGINTEAFF.

The chain joins TRBV19 to TRBJ2-1; D is unresolved. This CDR3 has 17 amino acids. Germline CDR1 LNHDA, CDR2 SQIVND (reference sequence). Deletions cut 4 bases from V and 0 bases from J, with 16 bases between. CDR3 in amino acids: CASSTNSPLSSYNEQFF. Written as DNA, the CDR3 is TGTGCCAGTAGTACTAACAGCCCTTTGAGCTCCTACAATGAGCAGTTCTTC.

The chain is built from TRBV6-1 and TRBJ2-1; 7 bases are a match to TRBD1. This CDR3 region has 13 residues. The J segment lost 8 bases and the V segment lost 7 bases, leaving 8 bases of the junction unmatched. CDR1 is MNHNS, CDR2 SASEGT, per germline. CDR3 protein: CASTVRGGDEQFF. CDR3 DNA: TGTGCCAGCACCGTGCGAGGGGGCGATGAGCAGTTCTTC.

This clonotype has a handful of counts. The chain carries TRBV24-1 and TRBJ2-5; tentatively, D is TRBD2 (6 bases). V was pared by 6 bases and J by 4 bases, with 17 bases between. Germline lookup yields CDR1 KGHDR and CDR2 SFDVKD. There are 15 residues in the CDR3. The CDR3 DNA reads as TGTGCCACCAGTCCGGGGGAGACTTGGGGAGAGACCCAGTACTTC. Residues: CATSPGETWGETQYF.

This sequence joins TRBV6-1 and TRBJ1-2; a weak D match, TRBD1 (6 bases). The V gene's germline CDR1 is MNHNS and CDR2 SASEGT. The CDR3 covers 14 residues. V shed 10 bases and J shed 2 bases, with 17 bases lying between them. CDR3 sequence: CATRPGQRNYGYTF. CDR3 nucleotides: TGTGCCACGAGACCGGGACAACGAAACTATGGCTACACCTTC.

The sample holds a few counts of this clonotype. The rearrangement joins TRBV24-1 to TRBJ1-1; TRBD1 matches at 8 bases. Germline assignment: CDR1 KGHDR and CDR2 SFDVKD. Germline trimming cut 3 bases from V and 1 base from J; bases unmatched to any gene: 3. This CDR3 is built from 15 residues. CDR3 in amino acids: CATSDTTGGNTEAFF. The CDR3 bases are TGTGCCACCAGTGATACCACAGGGGGGAACACTGAAGCTTTCTTT.

The chain has TRBV6-5 and TRBJ1-1; 7 nucleotides agree with TRBD1. V lost 2 bases to trimming and J lost 2 bases; unmatched junction nucleotides: 5. The CDR3 length is 15 residues. Germline CDR1 reads MNHEY; CDR2 reads SVGAGI. The CDR3 spells CASSYTGTANTEAFF. The DNA for the CDR3 is TGTGCCAGCAGTTACACCGGGACAGCTAACACTGAAGCTTTCTTT.

The chain combines TRBV6-1 with TRBJ1-1; the D gene is possibly TRBD1 (5 bases). V was clipped by 3 bases and J by 11 bases, with 13 bases between them. CDR3 length: 12 amino acids. From germline, CDR1 is MNHNS and CDR2 SASEGT. The CDR3 spells CASSEGLIEAFF. The CDR3 bases are TGTGCCAGCAGTGAGGGACTTATAGAGGCTTTCTTT.

This clonotype has only a few counts. This chain connects TRBV27 to TRBJ2-3; 10 bases are shared with TRBD1. Germline loops: CDR1 MNHEY, CDR2 SMNVEV (reference sequence). CDR3 length: 15 residues. With V trimmed by 1 base and J by 4 bases, 2 bases remained unmatched. CDR3 region: CASSLWDRGPDTQYF. The CDR3 DNA reads as TGTGCCAGCAGTTTATGGGACAGGGGCCCAGATACGCAGTATTTT.

This clonotype was observed a few times. The chain uses TRBV7-2 and TRBJ2-5; 11 bases map to TRBD2. Losses at the gene ends were 0 bases for V and 9 bases for J; bases not matched to a gene: 15. The CDR3 sequence is 18 residues long. The germline CDR1 and CDR2 sequences are SGHTA and FQGNSA. Here the CDR3 reads CASSLARRLAGGQAAQYF. The CDR3, as DNA: TGTGCCAGCAGCTTAGCAAGGCGGCTAGCGGGGGGCCAAGCGGCCCAGTACTTC.

This clonotype appeared once. The genes are TRBV20-1 and TRBJ1-1; maybe TRBD1 (5 bases). CDR3 length: 13 residues. Trimming took 3 bases from V and 1 from J, leaving 9 bases between them. Germline V gene lookup returns CDR1 DFQATT and CDR2 SNEGSKA (reference sequence). CDR3 DNA sequence: TGCAGTGCTAGGGGACCGAAGAACACTGAAGCTTTCTTT. This encodes CSARGPKNTEAFF.

The CDR3 nucleotides read TGTGCCAGCAGCTTAGGGGGACTCTCGTTCTCCTCGAATACGCAGTATTTT. Translated: CASSLGGLSFSSNTQYF. The gene calls are TRBV11-3 and TRBJ2-3; D is perhaps TRBD2 (6 bases). Germline CDR1 is SGHNT and CDR2 is YENEEA. The germline V and J ends were trimmed by 1 base and 7 bases, with 21 bases remaining between them. CDR3 length: 17 residues.

The chain has TRBV6-2 or TRBV6-3 and TRBJ1-6; D gene unclear. V was cut by 0 bases and J by 0 bases, with 9 bases left in between. The CDR3 length is 17 residues. Germline V CDR1 and CDR2: MNHEY, SVGEGT. This CDR3 reads CASSYSHGSSYNSPLHF. Written as DNA, the CDR3 is TGTGCCAGCAGTTACTCGCACGGGAGCTCCTATAATTCACCCCTCCACTTT.

V gene TRBV6-2 or TRBV6-3 combines with J gene TRBJ2-5; TRBD2 aligns across 8 bases. Germline CDR1 and CDR2: MNHEY and SVGEGT. J gave up 0 bases and V 6 bases, and 9 bases lay outside the gene matches. The CDR3 covers 16 residues. Here the CDR3 reads CASSLKLAANQETQYF. CDR3 in DNA: TGTGCCAGCAGCCTCAAACTAGCGGCTAACCAAGAGACCCAGTACTTC.

The V call is TRBV7-9, the J call TRBJ2-7; 7 bases match TRBD1. The germline V gene encodes CDR1 SEHNR and CDR2 FQNEAQ (reference sequence). The CDR3 spans 16 residues. Losses at the gene ends were 0 bases for V and 1 base for J; bases not matched to a gene: 6. CDR3: CASSLALGTASYEQYF. CDR3 nucleotide sequence: TGTGCCAGCAGCTTAGCGCTCGGGACAGCATCCTACGAGCAGTACTTC.

The J gene is TRBJ1-6, the V gene TRBV6-2 or TRBV6-3; tentative D call: TRBD1 (6 bases). The CDR3 loop spans 15 amino acids. Trimming removed 10 bases from V and 11 bases from J, with 24 bases in between. From germline, CDR1 is MNHEY and CDR2 SVGEGT. The CDR3 DNA reads as TGTGCCACCAAGGACCTCACGGGGGCGGGGGCACCCCTCCACTTT. It yields the protein CATKDLTGAGAPLHF.